One sample yielded the 32 T cell receptor beta chains listed below, sequenced in a study of ipilimumab plus nivolumab after autologous stem cell transplantation. Libraries were prepared by immunoSEQ multiplex PCR; TCRdb keeps only in-frame clonotypes and omits some of them. This table has around 17,000 clones, 65% to 75% appearing once. The starting material was PBMCs, obtained in a trial of ipilimumab plus nivolumab as post-transplant consolidation. The source of these receptors is a male donor with diffuse large B-cell lymphoma.

The rearrangement uses TRBV18 and TRBJ1-2, with a tentative D call TRBD1 (5 bases). The V end lost 0 bases, the J end lost 6 bases, and 14 bases lay between the germline ends. Per germline, CDR1 KGHSH and CDR2 LQKENI. The CDR3 extends over 15 amino acids. CDR3 loop: CASSPPGTLADGYTF. CDR3 bases: TGTGCCAGCTCACCACCGGGGACTCTTGCTGATGGCTACACCTTC.

This chain links TRBV19 with TRBJ1-6, with unresolved D. Germline V gene data show CDR1 as LNHDA and CDR2 as SQIVND (reference sequence). Trimming stripped 1 base from V and 0 bases from J, with 4 bases between. The length of the CDR3 is 15 residues. The CDR3 region has the DNA TGTGCCAGTAGTATAGCCAGCTCCTATAATTCACCCCTCCACTTT. This gives the protein CASSIASSYNSPLHF.

The CDR3 DNA sequence: TGCGCCAGCAGCCAAGAATTAGGGGCGAGCAATCAGCCCCAGCATTTT. Its protein is CASSQELGASNQPQHF. V gene TRBV4-1 combines with J gene TRBJ1-5; D perhaps matches TRBD1 (5 bases). V was cut by 0 bases and J by 1 base, with 10 bases left in between. Germline V gives CDR1 MGHRA, CDR2 YSYEKL. The CDR3 is made up of 16 amino acids.

CDR3 sequence reads: CASRTGAENEKLFF. CDR3 coding DNA: TGCGCCAGCCGGACAGGGGCCGAGAATGAAAAACTGTTTTTT. The chain links TRBV5-1 to TRBJ1-4, with 9 bases aligning to TRBD1. J was trimmed by 5 bases and V by 7 bases; bases with no gene match: 6. CDR3 length: 14 amino acids. Germline V CDR1 and CDR2: SGHRS, YFSETQ.

This chain joins TRBV25-1 and TRBJ2-7; no clear D gene. Germline V lookup: CDR1 MGHDK, CDR2 SYGVNS. The V gene lost 3 bases and the J gene lost 0 bases, with 9 bases spanning the gap. There are 14 residues in the CDR3. CDR3 in amino acids: CASSEDGSSYEQYF. CDR3 bases: TGTGCCAGCAGTGAGGACGGCAGCTCCTACGAGCAGTACTTC.

For this clone: The sample contains more than one DNA sequence encoding this CDR3. The V call is TRBV14, the J call TRBJ1-2; no definite D call. Trimming left V 2 bases short and J 4 bases short, with 8 bases between. There are 13 residues in the CDR3. The V gene's germline CDR1 is SGHDN and CDR2 FVKESK. In DNA, the CDR3 is TGTGCCAGCAGCCAAACGGTGGGCTATGGCTACACCTTC. Translation gives CASSQTVGYGYTF. Full variable domain (rest looked up from reference TRBV14 and TRBJ1-2): EAGVTQFPSHSVIEKGQTVTLRCDPISGHDNLYWYRRVMGKEIKFLLHFVKESKQDESGMPNNRFLAERTGGTYSTLKVQPAELEDSGVYFCASSQTVGYGYTFGSGTRLTVV.

The gene calls are TRBV18 and TRBJ2-1, with 8 positions matching TRBD1. Looked up from germline, CDR1 is KGHSH and CDR2 is LQKENI. J lost 8 bases, V lost 3 bases, and 9 bases had no gene match. The CDR3 has 15 residues. The CDR3 sequence: CASSPFTGGYDEQFF. Written as DNA, the CDR3 is TGTGCCAGCTCACCCTTTACAGGGGGGTACGATGAGCAGTTCTTC.

The CDR3 DNA reads TGTGCCAGCAGCTTGGGGAACACCATATATTTT. Its translation is CASSLGNTIYF. The rearrangement joins TRBV11-3 to TRBJ1-3; no clear D gene. V was pared by 3 bases and J by 7 bases, with 4 bases between. Germline CDR1 SGHNT, CDR2 YENEEA. CDR3 length: 11 residues.

The chain recombines TRBV6-1 with TRBJ2-3; D is ambiguous. This CDR3 has 14 residues. The germline CDR1 and CDR2 sequences are MNHNS and SASEGT. With 7 bases removed from V and 4 bases from J, the gap between germline ends came to 15 bases. CDR3 sequence (DNA): TGTGCCAGCAACCTTCGGCTGAGTGCAGATACGCAGTATTTT. Its translation: CASNLRLSADTQYF.

The CDR3 coding sequence is TGTGCCAGCAGCTCGGCTCCGGGCCGGAGAGAGACCCAGTACTTC. This gives the protein CASSSAPGRRETQYF. The genes are TRBV7-2 and TRBJ2-5; no firm D call. This CDR3 is built from 15 residues. V lost 4 bases and J 4 bases, leaving 16 bases between the germline ends. The V gene's germline CDR1 is SGHTA and CDR2 FQGNSA. Full variable domain (outside the CDR3, taken from reference TRBV7-2 and TRBJ2-5): GAGVSQSPSNKVTEKGKDVELRCDPISGHTALYWYRQSLGQGLEFLIYFQGNSAPDKSGLPSDRFSAERTGGSVSTLTIQRTQQEDSAVYLCASSSAPGRRETQYFGPGTRLLVL.

The gene calls are TRBV11-2 and TRBJ2-3, with 11 nucleotides matching TRBD2. The V segment lost 5 bases and the J segment 5 bases; nucleotides outside the gene matches: 6. The CDR3 totals 15 residues. Germline V gene sequence: CDR1 SGHAT, CDR2 FQNNGV. The CDR3 nucleotides read TGTGCCAGCAGCATTAGCGGGGGGGCGGTAGATACGCAGTATTTT. Amino acids: CASSISGGAVDTQYF. Variable domain in full (rest from reference TRBV11-2 and TRBJ2-3): EAGVAQSPRYKIIEKRQSVAFWCNPISGHATLYWYQQILGQGPKLLIQFQNNGVVDDSQLPKDRFSAERLKGVDSTLKIQPAKLEDSAVYLCASSISGGAVDTQYFGPGTRLTVL.

Here the CDR3 DNA reads TGTGCCAGCGCCCCGGGACTAGCAATAGGTGAGCAGTTCTTC. Protein sequence: CASAPGLAIGEQFF. The V call is TRBV19, the J call TRBJ2-1; TRBD2 aligns across 9 bases. Germline loops: CDR1 LNHDA, CDR2 SQIVND (reference sequence). This CDR3 is 14 amino acids long. V trimming: 9 bases; J trimming: 9 bases; junction bases outside the gene matches: 12.

This clone was detected only once. V is TRBV2 and J is TRBJ2-7; the match to TRBD1 covers 10 bases. The CDR3 is 15 amino acids. V lost 4 bases and J lost 1; bases outside the gene matches: 4. The germline V gene has CDR1 SNHLY and CDR2 FYNNEI. The CDR3 coding sequence is TGTGCCAGCAGTGGGGACAGGGGACCATCCTACGAGCAGTACTTC. Its translation: CASSGDRGPSYEQYF.

The V call is TRBV9, the J call TRBJ2-5; D is unresolved. Trimming pared 4 bases from V and 0 bases from J, leaving 10 bases between. This CDR3 region has 14 residues. The germline V gene encodes CDR1 SGDLS and CDR2 YYNGEE. The CDR3 bases are TGTGCCAGCAGCCTCCTGTGGGACCAAGAGACCCAGTACTTC. Translated, it gives CASSLLWDQETQYF.

The genes are TRBV27 and TRBJ2-6; D remains unclear. Germline V CDR1 and CDR2: MNHEY, SMNVEV (reference sequence). V was cut by 5 bases and J by 5 bases, with 22 bases left in between. This CDR3 spans 18 amino acids. The CDR3 nucleotides read TGTGCCAGCAGTACGGATTTCTGGCTACAAAGTCGGGCCAACGTCCTGACTTTC. Translation gives CASSTDFWLQSRANVLTF.

This sequence joins TRBV7-9 and TRBJ2-6; D gene ambiguous. CDR3 length equals 18 residues. Trimming removed 5 bases at V and 0 bases at J, with 17 bases between. The germline V gene encodes CDR1 SEHNR and CDR2 FQNEAQ (reference sequence). The CDR3 DNA sequence: TGTGCCAGCAGCCGAAGACCAGGTTTGGCCTCTGGGGCCAACGTCCTGACTTTC. Translating gives CASSRRPGLASGANVLTF. Variable domain in full (rest from reference TRBV7-9 and TRBJ2-6): DTGVSQNPRHKITKRGQNVTFRCDPISEHNRLYWYRQTLGQGPEFLTYFQNEAQLEKSRLLSDRFSAERPKGSFSTLEIQRTEQGDSAMYLCASSRRPGLASGANVLTFGAGSRLTVL.

The sample holds a few counts of this clone. The chain employs TRBV6-5 and TRBJ1-2, with 7 bases lining up with TRBD1. The junction had 11 bases not matched to a gene; V was cut back by 6 bases and J by 4 bases. This CDR3 contains 15 residues. Per the germline V gene, CDR1 is MNHEY and CDR2 is SVGAGI. The CDR3 nucleotides read TGTGCCAGCAGGCTAGAAAGGGGGCTGGCCTATGGCTACACCTTC. This gives the protein CASRLERGLAYGYTF.

This chain uses TRBV30 with TRBJ2-7, with a tentative D call TRBD1 (5 bases). The CDR3 totals 13 residues. The germline CDR1 and CDR2 sequences are GTSNPN and SVGIG (reference sequence). V was clipped by 4 bases and J by 4 bases, with 14 bases between them. This CDR3 reads CAWKGSGFYEQYF. Written as DNA, the CDR3 is TGTGCCTGGAAGGGGTCAGGGTTTTACGAGCAGTACTTC.

The chain has TRBV15 and TRBJ2-5, with TRBD1 matching 7 bases. With 1 base clipped from V and 0 bases from J, the junction kept 5 bases outside the gene matches. Per the germline V gene, CDR1 is LNHNV and CDR2 is YYDKDF (reference sequence). The CDR3 sequence is 16 residues long. CDR3 region: CATSRALTGYQETQYF. CDR3 coding DNA: TGTGCCACCAGCAGAGCCCTGACAGGGTACCAAGAGACCCAGTACTTC.

The rearrangement uses TRBV10-3 and TRBJ2-5; D perhaps matches TRBD1 (5 bases). Between the trimmed V and J ends, which lost 6 bases and 5 bases, there was a span of 13 bases. The CDR3 extends over 13 amino acids. Germline assignment: CDR1 ENHRY and CDR2 SYGVKD. The CDR3 nucleotides read TGTGCCATCAGCAGGGAACTGGGGGAGACCCAGTACTTC. Its translation is CAISRELGETQYF.

The genes are TRBV7-2 and TRBJ1-1, with D uncertain. V shed 0 bases and J shed 4 bases, with 6 bases lying between them. The CDR3 is 13 amino acids. Germline V gene lookup returns CDR1 SGHTA and CDR2 FQGNSA. The CDR3 region is CASSLATATEAFF. The DNA of the CDR3 is TGTGCCAGCAGCTTAGCAACAGCCACTGAAGCTTTCTTT.

The genes are TRBV5-6 and TRBJ1-2; the D is unclear. The CDR3 is 12 amino acids. The V end was cut by 0 bases, the J end by 5 bases, with 5 bases between. Germline V gene lookup returns CDR1 SGHDT and CDR2 YYEEEE. The CDR3 is CASSLGKYGYTF. Here the CDR3 DNA reads TGTGCCAGCAGCTTGGGGAAATATGGCTACACCTTC.

The chain uses TRBV5-1 and TRBJ2-7; 11 positions match TRBD2. Trimming cost V 4 bases and J 0 bases; bases outside gene matches: 9. Germline loops: CDR1 SGHRS, CDR2 YFSETQ. This CDR3 region has 17 residues. The CDR3 DNA sequence: TGCGCCAGCAGCAGGCTAGCGGGAGGCATCAGCTCCTACGAGCAGTACTTC. It is translated as CASSRLAGGISSYEQYF.

The sample holds one count of this clone. The rearrangement links TRBV11-2 to TRBJ1-3; D not certain. Germline V gene sequence: CDR1 SGHAT, CDR2 FQNNGV. The V end lost 6 bases, the J end lost 6 bases, and 15 bases lay between the germline ends. This CDR3 has 14 residues. The CDR3 bases are TGTGCCAGCAGGGTCTGGGAGGAGGAAAACACCATATATTTT. Encoded protein: CASRVWEEENTIYF.

The V gene is TRBV7-2, the J gene TRBJ2-1; TRBD2 might be the D (6 bases). This CDR3 is built from 14 residues. The germline V gene has CDR1 SGHTA and CDR2 FQGNSA. The V end lost 9 bases, the J end lost 8 bases, and 20 bases lay between the germline ends. As DNA, the CDR3 is TGTGCCAGTAATCGGGCGGGAACGGGTCATGAGCAGTTCTTC. This gives the protein CASNRAGTGHEQFF.

This chain joins TRBV29-1 and TRBJ1-2; TRBD1 might be the D (5 bases). The CDR3 extends over 14 amino acids. In germline, CDR1 is SQVTM, CDR2 ANQGSEA. Deletions cut 5 bases from V and 0 bases from J, with 13 bases between. CDR3 nucleotides: TGCAGCGTTCCCCCCCAGGGTCCTAACTATGGCTACACCTTC. Protein sequence: CSVPPQGPNYGYTF.

CDR3 sequence: CSVEREAGYTF. The DNA for the CDR3 is TGCAGCGTTGAGAGGGAAGCTGGCTACACCTTC. This chain uses TRBV29-1 with TRBJ1-2; D is undetermined. CDR1 is SQVTM and CDR2 is ANQGSEA in the germline V gene. Trimming took 3 bases from V and 7 from J, leaving 9 bases between them. The CDR3 has 11 amino acids.

The V call is TRBV19, the J call TRBJ1-1, with TRBD1 identical over 11 bases. Looked up from germline, CDR1 is LNHDA and CDR2 is SQIVND (reference sequence). CDR3 length: 16 residues. Germline trimming cut 5 bases from V and 3 bases from J; bases unmatched to any gene: 8. CDR3 coding DNA: TGTGCCAGTAGTGCTTGGACAGGGGGCGAGGACACTGAAGCTTTCTTT. It yields the protein CASSAWTGGEDTEAFF.

V and J are TRBV13 and TRBJ1-5, with no clear D. Germline assignment: CDR1 PRHDT and CDR2 FYEKMQ (reference sequence). The CDR3 is 14 amino acids. The germline V and J ends were trimmed by 5 bases and 5 bases, with 13 bases remaining between them. DNA for the CDR3: TGTGCCAGCAGCACCGGACTCCTAGATCAGCCCCAGCATTTT. Translated: CASSTGLLDQPQHF.

The rearrangement joins TRBV4-1 to TRBJ2-5, with 11 bases lining up with TRBD2. Germline V lookup: CDR1 MGHRA, CDR2 YSYEKL. The CDR3 loop spans 19 amino acids. V trimming: 3 bases; J trimming: 1 base; junction bases outside the gene matches: 13. The CDR3 bases are TGCGCCAGCAGCCACGGGATAGCGGGGGGGCGGTCGGGCCAAGAGACCCAGTACTTC. It translates to CASSHGIAGGRSGQETQYF.

The chain is built from TRBV5-8 and TRBJ2-7; D is unresolved. Per germline, CDR1 SGHTS and CDR2 YDEGEE. V gave up 0 bases and J gave up 1 base, with 5 bases separating them. This CDR3 is 13 amino acids long. As DNA, the CDR3 is TGTGCCAGCAGCTTGGGGGTATCCTACGAGCAGTACTTC. Amino acid sequence: CASSLGVSYEQYF.

In this sample, this clone turned up a few times. CDR3 sequence (DNA): TGTGCCAGCAGTCCCTTAGAGGGAGGCTCCTACAATGAGCAGTTCTTC. Amino acid sequence: CASSPLEGGSYNEQFF. The chain couples TRBV27 to TRBJ2-1; D perhaps matches TRBD2 (6 bases). This CDR3 spans 16 amino acids. The V and J ends lost 5 bases and 0 bases respectively, with 14 bases between them. Germline V gives CDR1 MNHEY, CDR2 SMNVEV (reference sequence).